This T cell receptor beta chain appears in the sequencing data of a study of read filtering for tumor transcriptome and immune sequencing. Study summary: Transcriptome libraries were built from DNase-treated RNA.

The germline CDR1 and CDR2 sequences are SGHAT and FQNNGV. This CDR3 contains 12 residues. Between the trimmed V and J ends, which lost 5 bases and 5 bases, there was a span of 8 bases. This library used roughly 0.4 ug RNA and molecular barcoded adaptors spanning alpha/delta and beta/gamma chains. TCRdb used MiXCR to reprocess the reads, holding one entry per CDR3 protein. The repertoire holds tens of thousands of distinct CDR3 sequences, with 12% as singletons. Concerning this clonotype: This sequence may be a read error, since a much larger clone differs from it by one base.

The clonotype was recovered from a donor at least 40 years old with multiple myeloma. Sequenced: a population of CD138-negative cells sorted from bone marrow. The chain has TRBV11-2 and TRBJ2-3, with D tentatively TRBD2 (6 bases). CDR3 nucleotide sequence: TGTGCCAGCAGCAAGACTAGAGATACGCAGTATTTT. This sequence encodes CASSKTRDTQYF.